The subject of this entry is one T cell receptor beta chain. Antigen: not known. With 5 bases removed from V and 2 bases from J, the gap between germline ends came to 18 bases. CDR1 and CDR2 (germline): SGHNT, YENEEA. This CDR3 spans 16 amino acids. This sample stems from a study of radiotherapy plus CTLA-4 blockade in lung cancer. At the level of the study: Objective responses were observed in 15% to 20% of patients, and disease control was achieved by 30% to 35%. General study results and limits: Early blood T cell clone changes and increased post-radiation serum interferon-beta were reportedly the strongest response predictors. TCR clones originating in tumors grew in number in blood after radiotherapy plus ipilimumab.

Repertoires were generated with immunoSEQ multiplex PCR, while TCRdb's copy carries only in-frame clones and drops some. Among 90,000 to 100,000 clones listed, roughly 79% were seen once. This sequence joins TRBV11-3 and TRBJ1-2, with TRBD1 as a possible D gene (6 bases). The sequence came from a human donor with non-small cell lung cancer who had a partial response to radiotherapy plus ipilimumab. Some clones in this sample may be carry-over from other donors' samples. The sequencing here drew on peripheral blood, taken from a patient treated with radiotherapy plus ipilimumab. The CDR3 is CASSPRTGTTNYGYTF. In DNA, the CDR3 is TGTGCCAGCAGCCCTCGGACCGGGACAACCAACTATGGCTACACCTTC.